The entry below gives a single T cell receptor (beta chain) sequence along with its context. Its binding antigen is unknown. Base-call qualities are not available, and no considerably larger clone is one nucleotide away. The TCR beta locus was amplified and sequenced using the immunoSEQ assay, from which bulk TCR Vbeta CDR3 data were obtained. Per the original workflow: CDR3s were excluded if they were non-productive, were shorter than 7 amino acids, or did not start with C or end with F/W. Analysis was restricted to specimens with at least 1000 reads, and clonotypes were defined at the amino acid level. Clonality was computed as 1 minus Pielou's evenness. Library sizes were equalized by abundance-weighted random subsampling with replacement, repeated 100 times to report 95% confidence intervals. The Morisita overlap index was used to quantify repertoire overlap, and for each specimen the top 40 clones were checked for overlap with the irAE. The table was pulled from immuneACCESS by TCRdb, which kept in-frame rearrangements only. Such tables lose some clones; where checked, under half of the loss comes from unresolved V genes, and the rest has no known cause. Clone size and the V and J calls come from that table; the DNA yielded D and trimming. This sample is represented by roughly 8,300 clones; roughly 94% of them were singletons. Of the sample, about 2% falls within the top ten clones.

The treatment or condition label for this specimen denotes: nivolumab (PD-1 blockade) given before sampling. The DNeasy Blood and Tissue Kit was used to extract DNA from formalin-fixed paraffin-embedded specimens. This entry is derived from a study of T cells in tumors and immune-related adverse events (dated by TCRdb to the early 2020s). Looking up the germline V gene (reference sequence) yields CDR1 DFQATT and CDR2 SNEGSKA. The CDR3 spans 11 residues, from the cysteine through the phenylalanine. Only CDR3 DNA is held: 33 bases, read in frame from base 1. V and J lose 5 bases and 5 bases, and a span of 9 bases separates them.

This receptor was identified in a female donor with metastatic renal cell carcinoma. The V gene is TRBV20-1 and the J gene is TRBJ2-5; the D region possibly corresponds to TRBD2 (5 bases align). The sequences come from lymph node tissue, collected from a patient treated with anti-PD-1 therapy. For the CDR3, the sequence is CSALRGETQYF. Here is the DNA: TGCAGTGCTCTTCGAGGGGAGACCCAGTACTTC.